Listed below are T cell receptor beta chains from one sample, sequenced in a study of identical twins. Each CDR3 protein is one row after TCRdb ran MiXCR on the 5' RACE reads. The sample has 520,000 or so distinct CDR3 sequences, 20% to 25% seen once; the top ten hold about 0.91%. This sample also belongs to another study, concerning T cells expressing NK-cell markers.

Sequencing used CD4+ T cells sorted from blood. The receptors come from a woman under 30 in good health. CDR3s leave out the opening cysteine and the closing phenylalanine or tryptophan. Fields, in order: V gene, CDR3 protein.

TRBV10-3 | ALRAEHGTSGANVLT
TRBV12-3/TRBV12-4 | ASSLQTGSTDTQY
TRBV15 | ATSREVLAGAGEQF
TRBV6-1 | ASRPRIGVFNSEQY
TRBV7-3 | ASSKGKGAEAF
TRBV12-3/TRBV12-4 | ASREGLAGEGANEQF
TRBV4-2 | ASSQEGLAGGRLQETQY
TRBV20-1 | SASGRAVDEQF
TRBV30 | AWTSYGNEQF
TRBV10-3 | AIRTSGTLNTGELF
TRBV2 | ASSKAGLPSGTQY
TRBV6-2/TRBV6-3 | ASSRQSKEAF
TRBV11-2 | ASSLSVGNSPLH
TRBV7-2 | ASSLGGRPFHEQY
TRBV20-1 | SARDTTGLGLF
TRBV7-2 | ASSVRAGGTGELF
TRBV6-4 | ASSATGDYGYT
TRBV20-1 | SARGLAEQF
TRBV20-1 | SASQGARTEAF
TRBV10-3 | AISEEGGTGANVLT
TRBV30 | AWSVRLAGAEQY
TRBV3-1 | ASSQGGWRSTDTQY
TRBV12-3/TRBV12-4 | ASTPPGGSYGYT
TRBV11-2 | ASSRQGTSGHNEQF
TRBV5-1 | ASSLDRGNTGELF
TRBV6-1 | ASRFTRDREPEAF
TRBV5-6 | ASSPRGGRLPLH
TRBV6-1 | ASCLRPGDYGYT